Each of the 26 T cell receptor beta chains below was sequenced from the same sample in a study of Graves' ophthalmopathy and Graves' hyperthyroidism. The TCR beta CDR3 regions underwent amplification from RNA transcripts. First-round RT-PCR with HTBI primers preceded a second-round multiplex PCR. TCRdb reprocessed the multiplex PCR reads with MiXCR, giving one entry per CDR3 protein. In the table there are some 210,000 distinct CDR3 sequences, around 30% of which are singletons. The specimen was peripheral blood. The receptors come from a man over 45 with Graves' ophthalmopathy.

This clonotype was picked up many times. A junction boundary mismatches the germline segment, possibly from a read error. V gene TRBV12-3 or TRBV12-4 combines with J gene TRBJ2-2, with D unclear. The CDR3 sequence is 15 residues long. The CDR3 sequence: CASSPPPRSTGELFF. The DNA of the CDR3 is TGTGCCAGCAGTCCCCCCCCGCGTAGTACCGGAGAGCTGTTTTTT.

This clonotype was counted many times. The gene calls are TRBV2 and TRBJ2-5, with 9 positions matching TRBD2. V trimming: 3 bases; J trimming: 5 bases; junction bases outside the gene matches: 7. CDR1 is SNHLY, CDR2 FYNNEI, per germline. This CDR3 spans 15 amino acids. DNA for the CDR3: TGTGCCAGCAGTGAGGGCGGGAGGGCCATGGAGACCCAGTACTTC. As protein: CASSEGGRAMETQYF.

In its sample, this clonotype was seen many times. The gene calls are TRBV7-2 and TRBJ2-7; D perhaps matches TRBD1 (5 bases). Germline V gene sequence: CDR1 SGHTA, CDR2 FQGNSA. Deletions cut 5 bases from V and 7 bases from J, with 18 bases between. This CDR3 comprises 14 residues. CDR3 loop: CASSLGHLPWEQYF. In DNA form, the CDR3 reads TGTGCCAGCAGCCTCGGACACCTGCCATGGGAGCAGTACTTC.

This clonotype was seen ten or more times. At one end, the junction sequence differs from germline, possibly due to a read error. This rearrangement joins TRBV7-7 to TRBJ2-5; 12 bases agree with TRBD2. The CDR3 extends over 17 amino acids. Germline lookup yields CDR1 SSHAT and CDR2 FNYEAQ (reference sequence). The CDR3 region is CASSSGTSGSIGETQYF. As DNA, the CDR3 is TGTGCTAGCAGTTCCGGGACTAGCGGGTCTATCGGAGAGACCCAGTACTTC.

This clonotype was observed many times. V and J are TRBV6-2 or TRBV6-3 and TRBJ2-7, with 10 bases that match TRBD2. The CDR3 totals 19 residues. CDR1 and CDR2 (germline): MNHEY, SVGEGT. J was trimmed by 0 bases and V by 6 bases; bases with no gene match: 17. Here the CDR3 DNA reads TGTGCCAGCAGCAACCGGCTAGCGGGAGTTGCGGGAGGCTCCTACGAGCAGTACTTC. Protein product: CASSNRLAGVAGGSYEQYF.

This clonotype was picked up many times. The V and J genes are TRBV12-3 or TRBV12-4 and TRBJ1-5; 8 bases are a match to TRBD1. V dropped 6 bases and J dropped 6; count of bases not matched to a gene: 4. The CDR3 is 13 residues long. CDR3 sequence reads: CASSSDRVQPQHF. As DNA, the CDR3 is TGTGCCAGCAGCTCGGACAGGGTTCAGCCCCAGCATTTT.

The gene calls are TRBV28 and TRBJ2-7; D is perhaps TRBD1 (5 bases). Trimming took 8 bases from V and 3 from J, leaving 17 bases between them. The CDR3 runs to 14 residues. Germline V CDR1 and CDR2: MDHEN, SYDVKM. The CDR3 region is CASARGAGNYEQYF. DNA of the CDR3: TGTGCCAGCGCAAGGGGCGCAGGGAACTACGAGCAGTACTTC.

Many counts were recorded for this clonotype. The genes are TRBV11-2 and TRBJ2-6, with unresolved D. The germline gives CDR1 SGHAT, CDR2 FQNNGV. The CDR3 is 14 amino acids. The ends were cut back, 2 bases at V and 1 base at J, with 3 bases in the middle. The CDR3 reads CASSLPSGANVLTF. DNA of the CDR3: TGTGCCAGCAGCTTACCTTCTGGGGCCAACGTCCTGACTTTC.

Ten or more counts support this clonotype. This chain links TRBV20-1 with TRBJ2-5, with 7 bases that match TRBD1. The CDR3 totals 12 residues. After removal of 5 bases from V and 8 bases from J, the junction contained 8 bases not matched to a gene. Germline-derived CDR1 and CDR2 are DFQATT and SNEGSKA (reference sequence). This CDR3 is CSARDSLVTQYF. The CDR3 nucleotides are TGCAGTGCTCGGGACAGCCTAGTAACCCAGTACTTC.

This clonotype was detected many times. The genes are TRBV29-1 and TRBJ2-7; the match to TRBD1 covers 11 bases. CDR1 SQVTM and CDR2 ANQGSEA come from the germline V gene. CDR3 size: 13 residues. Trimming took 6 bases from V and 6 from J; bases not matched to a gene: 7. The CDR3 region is CSVKDRGRGEQYF. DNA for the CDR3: TGCAGCGTCAAGGACAGGGGGCGCGGCGAGCAGTACTTC.

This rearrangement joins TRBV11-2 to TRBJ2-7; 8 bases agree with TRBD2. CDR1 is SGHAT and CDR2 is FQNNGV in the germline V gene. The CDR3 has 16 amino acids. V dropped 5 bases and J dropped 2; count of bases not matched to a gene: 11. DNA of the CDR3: TGTGCCAGCAGCCAAAGAATCCGGGAGGGCCCCTACGAGCAGTACTTC. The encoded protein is CASSQRIREGPYEQYF.

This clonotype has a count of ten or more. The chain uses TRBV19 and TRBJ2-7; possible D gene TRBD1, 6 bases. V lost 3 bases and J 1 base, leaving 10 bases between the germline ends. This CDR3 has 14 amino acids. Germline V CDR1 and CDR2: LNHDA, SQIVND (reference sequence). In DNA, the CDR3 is TGTGCCAGTAGTATCCAAGGACAGTCCTACGAGCAGTACTTC. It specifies CASSIQGQSYEQYF.

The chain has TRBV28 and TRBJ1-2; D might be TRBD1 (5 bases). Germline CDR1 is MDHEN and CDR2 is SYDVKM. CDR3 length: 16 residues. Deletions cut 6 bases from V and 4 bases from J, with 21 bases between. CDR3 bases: TGTGCCAGCAGACCTCCGGACATCACCGGTGGCTATGGCTACACCTTC. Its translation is CASRPPDITGGYGYTF.

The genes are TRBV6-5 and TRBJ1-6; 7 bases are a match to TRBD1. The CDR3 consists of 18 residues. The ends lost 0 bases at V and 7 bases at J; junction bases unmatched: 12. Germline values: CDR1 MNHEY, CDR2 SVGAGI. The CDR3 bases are TGTGCCAGCAGTTACTCGATAGGGGGGCCAGGGGGGAATTCACCCCTCCACTTT. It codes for CASSYSIGGPGGNSPLHF.

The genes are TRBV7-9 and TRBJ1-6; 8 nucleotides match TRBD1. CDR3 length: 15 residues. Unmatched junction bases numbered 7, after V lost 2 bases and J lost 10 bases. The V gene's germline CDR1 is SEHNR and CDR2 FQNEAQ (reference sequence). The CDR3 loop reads CASSLSGTGGSPLHF. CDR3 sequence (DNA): TGTGCCAGCAGCTTATCGGGGACAGGTGGATCACCCCTCCACTTT.

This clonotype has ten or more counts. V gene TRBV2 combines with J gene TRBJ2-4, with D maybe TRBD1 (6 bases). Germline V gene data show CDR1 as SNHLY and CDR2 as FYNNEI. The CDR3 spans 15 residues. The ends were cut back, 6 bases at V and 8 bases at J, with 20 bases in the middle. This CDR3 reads CASSQPDSFGYIQYF. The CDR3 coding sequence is TGTGCCAGCAGCCAACCGGACAGCTTTGGGTACATTCAGTACTTC.

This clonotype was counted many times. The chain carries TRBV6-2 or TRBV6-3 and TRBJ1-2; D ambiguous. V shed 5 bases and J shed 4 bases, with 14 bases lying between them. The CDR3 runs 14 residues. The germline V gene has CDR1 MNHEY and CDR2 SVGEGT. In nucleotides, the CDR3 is TGTGCCAGCAGTCCAAGCCCGGAAGTCTATGGCTACACCTTC. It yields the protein CASSPSPEVYGYTF.

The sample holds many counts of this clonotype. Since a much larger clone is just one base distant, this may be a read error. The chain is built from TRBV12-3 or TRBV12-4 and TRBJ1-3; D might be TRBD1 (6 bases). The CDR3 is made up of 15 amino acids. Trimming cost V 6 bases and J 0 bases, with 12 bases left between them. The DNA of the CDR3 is TGTGCCAGCAGGCGAAGGGACAACTCTGGAAACACCATATATTTT. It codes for CASRRRDNSGNTIYF.

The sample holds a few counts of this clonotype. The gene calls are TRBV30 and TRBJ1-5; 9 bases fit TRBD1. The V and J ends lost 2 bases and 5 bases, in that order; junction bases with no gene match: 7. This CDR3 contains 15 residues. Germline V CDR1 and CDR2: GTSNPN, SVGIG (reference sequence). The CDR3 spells CAWSPRDRVYQPQHF. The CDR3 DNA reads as TGTGCCTGGAGTCCCCGGGACAGGGTATATCAGCCCCAGCATTTT. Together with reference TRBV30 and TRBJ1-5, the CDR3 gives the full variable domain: SQTIHQWPATLVQPVGSPLSLECTVEGTSNPNLYWYRQAAGRGLQLLFYSVGIGQISSEVPQNLSASRPQDRQFILSSKKLLLSDSGFYLCAWSPRDRVYQPQHFGDGTRLSIL.

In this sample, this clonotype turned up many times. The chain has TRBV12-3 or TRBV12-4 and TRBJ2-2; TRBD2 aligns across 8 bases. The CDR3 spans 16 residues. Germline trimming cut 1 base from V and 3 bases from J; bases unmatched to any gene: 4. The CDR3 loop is CASSLVAGGHTGELFF. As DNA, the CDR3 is TGTGCCAGCAGTTTAGTTGCGGGAGGACACACCGGGGAGCTGTTTTTT.

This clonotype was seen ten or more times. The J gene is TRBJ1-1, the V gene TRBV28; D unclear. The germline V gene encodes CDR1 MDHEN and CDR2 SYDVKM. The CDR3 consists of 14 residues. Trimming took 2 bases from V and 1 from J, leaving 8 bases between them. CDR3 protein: CASSLGRQNTEAFF. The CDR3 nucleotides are TGTGCCAGCAGTTTAGGCCGACAGAACACTGAAGCTTTCTTT.

The CDR3 bases are TGTGCCAGCAGTCCCTCAGACAGGGGCCCGGGGCATTTT. It is translated as CASSPSDRGPGHF. This chain connects TRBV28 to TRBJ1-5; 8 nucleotides agree with TRBD1. The CDR3 contains 13 residues. Germline assignment: CDR1 MDHEN and CDR2 SYDVKM. Germline trimming cut 5 bases from V and 15 bases from J; bases unmatched to any gene: 12.

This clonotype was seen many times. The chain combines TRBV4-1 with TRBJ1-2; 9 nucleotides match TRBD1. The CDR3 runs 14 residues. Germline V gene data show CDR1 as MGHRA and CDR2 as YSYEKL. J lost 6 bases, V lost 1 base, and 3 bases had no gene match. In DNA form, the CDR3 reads TGCGCCAGCAGCCAAGGGGACAGGGAGGATGGCTACACCTTC. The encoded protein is CASSQGDREDGYTF.

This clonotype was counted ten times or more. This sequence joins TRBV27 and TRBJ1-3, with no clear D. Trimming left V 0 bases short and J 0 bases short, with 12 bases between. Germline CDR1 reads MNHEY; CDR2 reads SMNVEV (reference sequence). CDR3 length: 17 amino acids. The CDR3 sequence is CASSLSVGGVSGNTIYF. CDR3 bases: TGTGCCAGCAGTTTATCCGTGGGTGGGGTCTCTGGAAACACCATATATTTT.

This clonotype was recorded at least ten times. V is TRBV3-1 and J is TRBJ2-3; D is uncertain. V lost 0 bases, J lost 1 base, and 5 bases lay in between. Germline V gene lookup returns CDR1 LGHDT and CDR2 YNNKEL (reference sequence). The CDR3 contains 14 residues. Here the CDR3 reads CASSQDRGTDTQYF. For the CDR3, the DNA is TGTGCCAGCAGCCAAGATCGAGGCACAGATACGCAGTATTTT.

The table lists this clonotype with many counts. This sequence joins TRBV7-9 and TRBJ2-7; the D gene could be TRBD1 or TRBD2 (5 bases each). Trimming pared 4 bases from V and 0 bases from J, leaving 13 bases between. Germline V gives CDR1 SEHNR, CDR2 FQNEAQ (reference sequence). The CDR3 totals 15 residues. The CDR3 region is CASSSGRLSSYEQYF. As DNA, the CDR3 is TGTGCCAGCAGCTCGGGACGGTTGAGCTCCTACGAGCAGTACTTC.